Shown below are 29 T cell receptor beta chains from a single sample sequenced in a study of T cells in Graves' hyperthyroidism and ophthalmopathy. TCR beta CDR3 regions were amplified from RNA. The HTBI primer set was used in a first-round RT-PCR of the TCR CDR3. TCRdb independently ran MiXCR on the multiplex PCR reads; one entry per CDR3 protein. The sample lists 300,000 to 350,000 distinct CDR3 sequences; more than 11% were seen once. Sequencing was done on a sample of blood. These receptors were taken from a young woman with Graves' hyperthyroidism.

Ten or more counts support this clonotype. The rearrangement joins TRBV10-3 to TRBJ1-2; D remains unclear. Germline assignment: CDR1 ENHRY and CDR2 SYGVKD. V lost 10 bases, J lost 8 bases, and 17 bases lay in between. The CDR3 length is 12 residues. The chain's CDR3 is CATNTEWEGYTF. The CDR3 nucleotides are TGTGCCACCAACACGGAGTGGGAAGGCTACACCTTC.

The V call is TRBV9, the J call TRBJ2-6; D ambiguous. Trimming removed 4 bases from V and 0 bases from J, with 5 bases in between. The CDR3 extends over 14 amino acids. Germline V CDR1 and CDR2: SGDLS, YYNGEE. Here the CDR3 DNA reads TGTGCCAGCAGCCAGAGCTCTGGGGCCAACGTCCTGACTTTC. It specifies CASSQSSGANVLTF. The full variable domain, rest sourced from reference TRBV9 and TRBJ2-6, is DSGVTQTPKHLITATGQRVTLRCSPRSGDLSVYWYQQSLDQGLQFLIQYYNGEERAKGNILERFSAQQFPDLHSELNLSSLELGDSALYFCASSQSSGANVLTFGAGSRLTVL.

The chain links TRBV2 to TRBJ2-3; possibly TRBD2 for D (6 bases). Germline V gives CDR1 SNHLY, CDR2 FYNNEI. Trimming removed 0 bases from V and 4 bases from J, with 17 bases in between. CDR3 size: 17 residues. In DNA form, the CDR3 reads TGTGCCAGCAGTGAAGCGCACGGCGGGATCGATGCAGATACGCAGTATTTT. Amino acids: CASSEAHGGIDADTQYF. Variable domain in full (rest from reference TRBV2 and TRBJ2-3): EPEVTQTPSHQVTQMGQEVILRCVPISNHLYFYWYRQILGQKVEFLVSFYNNEISEKSEIFDDQFSVERPDGSNFTLKIRSTKLEDSAMYFCASSEAHGGIDADTQYFGPGTRLTVL.

This clonotype was counted many times. The genes are TRBV6-1 and TRBJ1-2, with 8 bases lining up with TRBD1. CDR1 MNHNS and CDR2 SASEGT come from the germline V gene. The ends lost 0 bases at V and 6 bases at J; junction bases unmatched: 6. The CDR3 loop spans 15 amino acids. For the CDR3, the DNA is TGTGCCAGCAGTGAAGCCCGGACAGGGTTGGATGGCTACACCTTC. As protein: CASSEARTGLDGYTF.

This chain links TRBV6-1 with TRBJ2-3, with a weak D call TRBD2 (5 bases). Germline assignment: CDR1 MNHNS and CDR2 SASEGT. V lost 6 bases and J lost 0, with 10 bases in between. The CDR3 length is 14 residues. The CDR3: CASRAAASTDTQYF. The CDR3 coding sequence is TGTGCCAGCAGAGCAGCGGCTAGCACAGATACGCAGTATTTT.

This clonotype appeared many times. This chain connects TRBV12-3 or TRBV12-4 to TRBJ2-1; TRBD2 matches 11 bases. The V and J ends lost 7 bases and 0 bases, in that order; junction bases with no gene match: 17. The CDR3 sequence is 20 residues long. CDR3 in DNA: TGTGCCAGCACCCTATGGGGTGATCGACTAGCGGGAAACTCCTACAATGAGCAGTTCTTC. It yields the protein CASTLWGDRLAGNSYNEQFF.

This clonotype was counted a few times. The chain carries TRBV11-2 and TRBJ2-1; D unclear. The CDR3 totals 15 residues. The germline V gene encodes CDR1 SGHAT and CDR2 FQNNGV. V was pared by 3 bases and J by 4 bases, with 13 bases between. Here the CDR3 reads CASSFTPERYNEQFF. DNA of the CDR3: TGTGCCAGCAGCTTCACTCCTGAGAGATACAATGAGCAGTTCTTC. The whole variable domain, filled in from reference TRBV11-2 and TRBJ2-1, reads EAGVAQSPRYKIIEKRQSVAFWCNPISGHATLYWYQQILGQGPKLLIQFQNNGVVDDSQLPKDRFSAERLKGVDSTLKIQPAKLEDSAVYLCASSFTPERYNEQFFGPGTRLTVL.

With respect to this clonotype: A much larger clonotype is one base distant, so this may be a read error. The chain couples TRBV20-1 to TRBJ2-1, with 9 bases identical to TRBD2. V trimming: 3 bases; J trimming: 3 bases; junction bases outside the gene matches: 12. This CDR3 has 17 residues. Germline V gene lookup returns CDR1 DFQATT and CDR2 SNEGSKA (reference sequence). CDR3 loop: CSASESLGGRVYNEQFF. The DNA for the CDR3 is TGCAGTGCTAGTGAATCACTAGGCGGGAGGGTCTACAATGAGCAGTTCTTC.

The V gene is TRBV6-1, the J gene TRBJ1-5, with D perhaps TRBD1 (5 bases). The CDR3 is 13 amino acids. The V gene lost 7 bases and the J gene lost 5 bases, with 12 bases spanning the gap. The germline gives CDR1 MNHNS, CDR2 SASEGT. CDR3 amino acids: CASTPGKDQPQHF. In DNA form, the CDR3 reads TGTGCCAGCACCCCAGGGAAGGATCAGCCCCAGCATTTT.

In this sample, this clonotype turned up a few times. This rearrangement joins TRBV20-1 to TRBJ1-5; D is undetermined. Germline-derived CDR1 and CDR2 are DFQATT and SNEGSKA (reference sequence). Trimming cost V 6 bases and J 0 bases, with 15 bases left between them. The CDR3 runs 15 residues. The CDR3 DNA is TGCAGTGCGTCAATATCAACAGATAGCAATCAGCCCCAGCATTTT. As protein: CSASISTDSNQPQHF.

This clonotype was recorded many times. The rearrangement links TRBV11-2 to TRBJ1-2; D is perhaps TRBD1 (5 bases). V gave up 1 base and J gave up 4 bases, with 7 bases separating them. Germline V gene lookup returns CDR1 SGHAT and CDR2 FQNNGV. The CDR3 runs to 13 residues. The DNA for the CDR3 is TGTGCCAGCAGCTTAGTTGGGGGCTATGGCTACACCTTC. Translating gives CASSLVGGYGYTF.

DNA of the CDR3: TGTGCCAGCAGCTTAGTAGGTTCCTCCGGCCCCGGGGAGCTGTTTTTT. This gives the protein CASSLVGSSGPGELFF. The rearrangement links TRBV7-6 to TRBJ2-2; D unresolved. CDR1 is SGHVS and CDR2 is FNYEAQ in the germline V gene. The germline V and J ends were trimmed by 1 base and 6 bases, with 15 bases remaining between them. This CDR3 spans 16 amino acids. Full variable domain (outside the CDR3, taken from reference TRBV7-6 and TRBJ2-2): GAGVSQSPRYKVTKRGQDVALRCDPISGHVSLYWYRQALGQGPEFLTYFNYEAQQDKSGLPNDRFSAERPEGSISTLTIQRTEQRDSAMYRCASSLVGSSGPGELFFGEGSRLTVL.

The J gene is TRBJ1-6, the V gene TRBV20-1; 10 positions agree with TRBD1. V gave up 6 bases and J gave up 6 bases; unmatched junction bases: 5. In germline, CDR1 is DFQATT, CDR2 SNEGSKA (reference sequence). The CDR3 is made up of 14 amino acids. CDR3 sequence: CSATRTGGNSPLHF. The CDR3 bases are TGCAGTGCGACCAGGACAGGGGGTAATTCACCCCTCCACTTT.

This clonotype was recorded many times. The chain links TRBV18 to TRBJ2-2; no clear D gene. Germline CDR1 KGHSH, CDR2 LQKENI. CDR3 length: 14 amino acids. Trimming cost V 3 bases and J 5 bases, with 10 bases left between them. CDR3 amino acids: CASSPKGETGELFF. The CDR3, as DNA: TGTGCCAGCTCACCCAAGGGCGAAACCGGGGAGCTGTTTTTT.

V gene TRBV28 combines with J gene TRBJ1-2; no reliable D call. Germline-derived CDR1 and CDR2 are MDHEN and SYDVKM. The CDR3 length is 12 residues. The CDR3 loop is CAGRGKDFGYTF. The CDR3 nucleotides read TGTGCGGGGAGAGGGAAGGATTTTGGCTACACCTTC.

This clonotype was detected ten times or more. The chain combines TRBV28 with TRBJ2-7, with 7 bases matching TRBD2. J lost 5 bases, V lost 9 bases, and 16 bases had no gene match. Germline assignment: CDR1 MDHEN and CDR2 SYDVKM. This CDR3 has 15 residues. The CDR3 loop reads CASSPRGSGTDEQYF. The CDR3 DNA sequence: TGTGCCAGTTCCCCCCGCGGGAGCGGAACGGACGAGCAGTACTTC.

This clonotype was seen many times. V gene TRBV20-1 combines with J gene TRBJ2-1; no clear D gene. This CDR3 region has 13 residues. Trimming took off 3 bases at V and 6 bases at J, with 12 bases between the two ends. Germline CDR1 DFQATT, CDR2 SNEGSKA (reference sequence). CDR3 sequence: CSASPLIPNEQFF. Written as DNA, the CDR3 is TGCAGTGCTAGTCCCCTTATCCCCAATGAGCAGTTCTTC.

The chain is built from TRBV30 and TRBJ1-6; possible D gene TRBD1, 5 bases. Germline V gene sequence: CDR1 GTSNPN, CDR2 SVGIG (reference sequence). CDR3 length: 17 amino acids. V lost 0 bases to trimming and J lost 7 bases, with 19 bases between them. The DNA of the CDR3 is TGTGCCTGGAGTGTGGGACCAACGCTCCACGTAAATTCACCCCTCCACTTT. This gives the protein CAWSVGPTLHVNSPLHF.

This clonotype has a count of ten or more. V and J are TRBV6-2 or TRBV6-3 and TRBJ2-1; 8 nucleotides match TRBD2. V shed 6 bases and J 0 bases; nucleotides not matched to a gene: 4. Germline V gives CDR1 MNHEY, CDR2 SVGEGT. This CDR3 contains 15 residues. The CDR3, as DNA: TGTGCCAGCAGCAAAAGCGGGAGCTCCTACAATGAGCAGTTCTTC. Translating it yields CASSKSGSSYNEQFF.

The table lists this clonotype with many counts. This chain uses TRBV7-9 with TRBJ1-4, with D possibly being TRBD1 (5 bases). V dropped 3 bases and J dropped 0 bases, with 11 bases sitting between them. Germline V gives CDR1 SEHNR, CDR2 FQNEAQ (reference sequence). This CDR3 region has 16 residues. The DNA for the CDR3 is TGTGCCAGCAGCTTGGAGGGGACGGCAACTAATGAAAAACTGTTTTTT. This codes for CASSLEGTATNEKLFF.

This clonotype was observed a few times. The chain is built from TRBV3-1 and TRBJ1-2; D unclear. The CDR3 is made up of 11 amino acids. Germline V gene lookup returns CDR1 LGHDT and CDR2 YNNKEL (reference sequence). V was clipped by 2 bases and J by 5 bases, with 3 bases between them. CDR3 nucleotides: TGTGCCAGCAGCCAATGGTATGGCTACACCTTC. This sequence encodes CASSQWYGYTF.

At least ten counts were recorded for this clonotype. V usage is TRBV20-1 and J usage is TRBJ1-1; D is ambiguous. V gave up 5 bases and J gave up 8 bases, with 12 bases separating them. This CDR3 is built from 11 residues. Per the germline V gene, CDR1 is DFQATT and CDR2 is SNEGSKA (reference sequence). The CDR3 sequence: CSAEDVKEAFF. The CDR3 nucleotides are TGCAGTGCTGAAGACGTAAAAGAAGCTTTCTTT.

This clonotype has only one observation. The rearrangement uses TRBV5-4 and TRBJ2-5; tentative D call: TRBD2 (6 bases). The CDR3 is 14 amino acids. The V end lost 0 bases, the J end lost 4 bases, and 10 bases lay between the germline ends. Per germline, CDR1 SGHNT and CDR2 YYREEE (reference sequence). The CDR3 region has the DNA TGTGCCAGCAGCTTGGATAGCGGAGGAGAGACCCAGTACTTC. This sequence encodes CASSLDSGGETQYF.

The J gene is TRBJ2-4, the V gene TRBV3-1; maybe TRBD2 (5 bases). Germline V CDR1 and CDR2: LGHDT, YNNKEL (reference sequence). This CDR3 comprises 13 residues. Trimming shortened V by 1 base and J by 12 bases, and 13 bases separated the two germline ends. The CDR3 spells CASSQAPRGGQYF. The CDR3 region has the DNA TGTGCCAGCAGCCAAGCGCCCCGGGGTGGTCAGTACTTC.

This clonotype has a count of ten or more. The chain carries TRBV20-1 and TRBJ1-1, with D possibly matching TRBD1 (5 bases). This CDR3 contains 13 residues. Germline CDR1 DFQATT, CDR2 SNEGSKA (reference sequence). Trimming stripped 6 bases from V and 5 bases from J, with 16 bases between. The CDR3 is CSARRAGLTEAFF. The CDR3 bases are TGCAGTGCCCGGAGGGCAGGGTTGACTGAAGCTTTCTTT.

This clonotype was observed at least ten times. V usage is TRBV20-1 and J usage is TRBJ2-7; D possibly corresponds to TRBD1 (6 bases). Germline loops: CDR1 DFQATT, CDR2 SNEGSKA (reference sequence). The CDR3 runs to 13 residues. Trimming took off 5 bases at V and 5 bases at J, with 16 bases between the two ends. The CDR3 DNA sequence: TGCAGTGCTCTTGGCAGGGGACACCACGAGCAGTACTTC. This translates into CSALGRGHHEQYF.

This clonotype was detected many times. The V and J genes are TRBV5-1 and TRBJ2-7; maybe TRBD2 (6 bases). V shed 6 bases and J shed 5 bases, with 15 bases lying between them. Looked up from germline, CDR1 is SGHRS and CDR2 is YFSETQ. The CDR3 spans 13 residues. The CDR3 reads CASKDVGRNEQYF. The CDR3 region has the DNA TGCGCCAGCAAGGACGTGGGGAGGAACGAGCAGTACTTC.

This clonotype was found many times. The genes are TRBV5-6 and TRBJ2-1; no definite D call. The germline CDR1 and CDR2 sequences are SGHDT and YYEEEE. CDR3 length: 15 amino acids. Trimming cost V 1 base and J 3 bases, with 11 bases left between them. The CDR3 nucleotides read TGTGCCAGCAGCTTGTTCCAGCGATTCTACAATGAGCAGTTCTTC. It specifies CASSLFQRFYNEQFF.

Only a few counts were recorded for this clonotype. The chain carries TRBV7-2 and TRBJ2-1; 12 nucleotides match TRBD2. Germline loops: CDR1 SGHTA, CDR2 FQGNSA. There are 20 residues in the CDR3. The ends lost 2 bases at V and 4 bases at J; junction bases unmatched: 15. CDR3 protein: CASSLRRRTGLAGRYNEQFF. In nucleotides, the CDR3 is TGTGCCAGCAGCTTAAGACGGAGGACCGGACTAGCGGGAAGGTACAATGAGCAGTTCTTC. Together with reference TRBV7-2 and TRBJ2-1, the CDR3 gives the full variable domain: GAGVSQSPSNKVTEKGKDVELRCDPISGHTALYWYRQSLGQGLEFLIYFQGNSAPDKSGLPSDRFSAERTGGSVSTLTIQRTQQEDSAVYLCASSLRRRTGLAGRYNEQFFGPGTRLTVL.